Presented here are 3 T cell receptor beta chains from one specimen sequenced in a study of blood T cell repertoires in COVID-19. Using immunoSEQ multiplex PCR, the repertoire was profiled, and TCRdb retains in-frame clones only, with some absent. The sample records about 50,000 clones, 70% to 90% being singletons. Specimen: peripheral blood. The receptors were gathered from a human donor in a cohort sampled during active COVID-19.

This sequence joins TRBV28 and TRBJ1-4; 9 bases map to TRBD1. The CDR3 contains 15 residues. Germline values: CDR1 MDHEN, CDR2 SYDVKM. With 8 bases clipped from V and 0 bases from J, the junction kept 4 bases outside the gene matches. CDR3 residues: CASGRQGATNEKLFF. The CDR3 nucleotides are TGTGCCAGCGGTCGACAGGGGGCAACTAATGAAAAACTGTTTTTT.

The chain couples TRBV4-3 to TRBJ2-1, with 11 bases aligning to TRBD2. V lost 4 bases and J lost 7; bases outside the gene matches: 9. There are 16 residues in the CDR3. Germline V gene data show CDR1 as LGHNA and CDR2 as YSLEER. CDR3 coding DNA: TGCGCCAGCAGCCTCAAGGGGCTAGCGGGAGGTAATGAGCAGTTCTTC. Its protein product is CASSLKGLAGGNEQFF.

The chain couples TRBV7-2 to TRBJ2-3; 9 bases map to TRBD2. The CDR3 covers 16 residues. Germline loops: CDR1 SGHTA, CDR2 FQGNSA. The V and J ends lost 5 bases and 0 bases, in that order; junction bases with no gene match: 6. The CDR3 DNA reads as TGTGCCAGCAGCCCCAGACTAGCGGTTAGCACAGATACGCAGTATTTT. Its translation: CASSPRLAVSTDTQYF.